This T cell receptor (beta chain) comes out of a study of CD8+ T cells in alopecia areata. Overall study: Patients in the treated group were given tofacitinib by mouth, 5 to 10 mg twice a day. The share of scalp area affected provided the severity score for treated patients.

In each case, RNA was isolated and then reverse transcribed into cDNA as the sequencing template. Assay: immunoSEQ multiplex PCR; the TCRdb copy retains only in-frame clones and omits some. The sample carries about 160,000 clones, about three fifths recorded once. Documented treatment: oral pan-JAK inhibitor, 5-10 mg twice daily. Overall study findings and caveats: Among the top 100, expanded CD8+ clones, as well as scalp clonality, were significantly decreased by tofacitinib.

This clone was recorded a few times. As yet, its antigen is unknown. CDR3 length equals 14 residues. Germline V CDR1 and CDR2: MNHEY, SMNVEV (reference sequence). Trimming shortened V by 3 bases and J by 0 bases, and 6 bases separated the two germline ends. The genes are TRBV27 and TRBJ2-1; D ambiguous. The TCR originated in a human donor with alopecia areata. Material: CD4+ T cells sorted from blood, obtained at week 4, from a patient treated with tofacitinib. CDR3 region: CASSFISSYNEQFF. CDR3 DNA: TGTGCCAGCAGTTTTATTAGCTCCTACAATGAGCAGTTCTTC.